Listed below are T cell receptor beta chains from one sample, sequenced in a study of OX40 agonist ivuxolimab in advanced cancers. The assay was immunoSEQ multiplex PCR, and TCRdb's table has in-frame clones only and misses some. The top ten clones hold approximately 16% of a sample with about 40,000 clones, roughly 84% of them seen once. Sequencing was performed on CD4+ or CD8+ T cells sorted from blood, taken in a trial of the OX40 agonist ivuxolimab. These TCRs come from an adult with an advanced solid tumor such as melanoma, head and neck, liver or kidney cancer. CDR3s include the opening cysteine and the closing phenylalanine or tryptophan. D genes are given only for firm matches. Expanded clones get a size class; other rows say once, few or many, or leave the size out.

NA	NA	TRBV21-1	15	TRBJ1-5	CASSKAIRAGMPQHF	TGTGCCAGCAGCAAAGCGATCAGGGCCGGAATGCCCCAGCATTTT
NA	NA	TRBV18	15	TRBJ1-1	CASSPPDRRDTEAFF	TGTGCCAGCTCACCACCGGACCGACGGGACACTGAAGCTTTCTTT
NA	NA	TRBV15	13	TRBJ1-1	CATTGNLNIEAFF	TGTGCCACCACCGGGAACCTAAATATTGAAGCTTTCTTT
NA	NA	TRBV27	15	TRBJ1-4	CASSLGGLELDELFF	TGTGCCAGCAGTTTAGGGGGGCTGGAATTGGACGAACTGTTTTTT
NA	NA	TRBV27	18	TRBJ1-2	CASSLSSPLDGSDYGYTF	TGTGCCAGCAGTTTATCATCCCCTCTCGACGGCTCCGACTATGGCTACACCTTC
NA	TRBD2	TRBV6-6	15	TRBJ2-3	CASSVFSGAADTQYF	TGTGCCAGCAGTGTCTTTAGCGGGGCGGCAGATACGCAGTATTTT
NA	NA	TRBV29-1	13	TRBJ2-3	CSVEAGNSDTQYF	TGCAGCGTTGAGGCAGGGAACTCAGATACGCAGTATTTT
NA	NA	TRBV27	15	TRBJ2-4	CASSLDGLAKNIQYF	TGTGCCAGCAGTTTAGACGGACTAGCCAAAAACATTCAGTACTTC
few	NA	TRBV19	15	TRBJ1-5	CASRPLLGSNQPQHF	TGTGCCAGTAGACCCCTTCTGGGGTCCAATCAGCCCCAGCATTTT
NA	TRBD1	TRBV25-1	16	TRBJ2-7	CASSALPTGSSYEQYF	TGTGCCAGCAGTGCGCTCCCGACAGGGAGCTCCTACGAGCAGTACTTC
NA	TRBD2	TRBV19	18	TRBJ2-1	CASSMWLAGVVAYNEQFF	TGTGCCAGTAGTATGTGGCTAGCGGGAGTGGTGGCCTACAATGAGCAGTTCTTC
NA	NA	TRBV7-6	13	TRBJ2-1	CASSLNQIREQFF	TGTGCCAGCAGCTTAAACCAAATCCGGGAGCAGTTCTTC
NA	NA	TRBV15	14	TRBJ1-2	CATSRGPGLYGYTF	TGTGCCACCAGCAGAGGTCCCGGACTCTATGGCTACACCTTC
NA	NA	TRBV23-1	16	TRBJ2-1	CASSLGLRWAYNEQFF	TGCGCCAGCAGTCTCGGACTGAGATGGGCCTACAATGAGCAGTTCTTC
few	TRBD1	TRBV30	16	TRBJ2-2	CAVSQIQGRTTGELFF	TGTGCCGTCTCGCAAATACAGGGGAGAACCACCGGGGAGCTGTTTTTT
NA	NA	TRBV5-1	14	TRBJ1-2	CASSPLSLSSGYTF	TGCGCCAGCAGCCCCCTGTCCTTGTCAAGCGGCTACACCTTC